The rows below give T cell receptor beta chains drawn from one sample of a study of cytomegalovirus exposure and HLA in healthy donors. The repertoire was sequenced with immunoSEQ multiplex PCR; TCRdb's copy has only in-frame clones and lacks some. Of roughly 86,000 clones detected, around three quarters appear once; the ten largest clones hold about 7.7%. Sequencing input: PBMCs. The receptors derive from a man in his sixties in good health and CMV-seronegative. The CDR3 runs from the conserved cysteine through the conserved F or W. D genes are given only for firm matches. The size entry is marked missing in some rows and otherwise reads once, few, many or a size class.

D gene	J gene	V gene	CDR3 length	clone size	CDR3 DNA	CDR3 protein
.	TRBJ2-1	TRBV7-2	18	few	TGTGCCAGCAGCTTAGGGGTTGGGGGGGCCCCAAACTACAATGAGCAGTTCTTC	CASSLGVGGAPNYNEQFF
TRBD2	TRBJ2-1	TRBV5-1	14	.	TGCGCCAGTGGGACTAGCGGGAGCCACAATGAGCAGTTCTTC	CASGTSGSHNEQFF
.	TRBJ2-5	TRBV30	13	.	TGTGCCTGGAGTCAGACATCCCAAGAGACCCAGTACTTC	CAWSQTSQETQYF
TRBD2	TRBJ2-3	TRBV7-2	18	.	TGTGCCAGCAGGTCCGGGACTAGCGGGGGGTATAGCACAGATACGCAGTATTTT	CASRSGTSGGYSTDTQYF
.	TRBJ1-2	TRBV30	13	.	TGTGCCTGGATCCGCGGGGGACCATATGGCTACACCTTC	CAWIRGGPYGYTF
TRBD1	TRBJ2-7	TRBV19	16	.	TGTGCCAGTAGTATAGATCTGGGGACAGGGGCCTACGAGCAGTACTTC	CASSIDLGTGAYEQYF
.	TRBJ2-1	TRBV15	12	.	TGTGCCACCAGCAGACAGGGGTGGGAGCAGTTCTTC	CATSRQGWEQFF
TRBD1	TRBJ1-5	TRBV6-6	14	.	TGTGCCAGCAGACCCACAGGGGGCGATCAGCCCCAGCATTTT	CASRPTGGDQPQHF
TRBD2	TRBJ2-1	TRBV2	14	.	TGTGCCAGCTACACTAGCGAAGGAGCCAATGAGCAGTTCTTC	CASYTSEGANEQFF
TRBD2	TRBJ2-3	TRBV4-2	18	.	TGTGCCAGCAGCCATGCGGCTAGCGGGCCCGGGGGCGGGGATACGCAGTATTTT	CASSHAASGPGGGDTQYF